This T cell receptor (beta chain) stems from a study of shared clonotypes between healthy human individuals. This clone was detected once. V was shortened by 4 bases and J by 6 bases, with 22 bases between the two germline ends. The CDR3 has 17 residues. Germline CDR1 SGHAT, CDR2 FQNNGV. Naive-designated CD8 cells lacked CD45RO, were positively enriched for CCR7, and omitted terminally differentiated effector memory CD45RA+ cells. Clones were sequenced by immunoSEQ multiplex PCR, and TCRdb holds only the in-frame ones, with some missing. Of some 600,000 clones listed, roughly 96% were seen once; the top ten hold less than 0.13%.

The sample consisted of naive CD8+ T cells sorted from blood. The V gene is TRBV11-2, the J gene TRBJ2-1; D possibly corresponds to TRBD2 (6 bases). The origin of this receptor is a woman in her twenties or thirties in good health. The CDR3 nucleotides read TGTGCCAGCAGCTCCTTTCAAAGCGCGGCGGGGCTCAATGAGCAGTTCTTC. This sequence encodes CASSSFQSAAGLNEQFF.